A single sample gave rise to the 25 T cell receptor beta chains below, sequenced in a study of blood T cell repertoires in COVID-19. Sequencing was performed with immunoSEQ multiplex PCR; in TCRdb, only in-frame clones are kept and a portion is missing. The sample includes more than 200,000 clones, 85% to 90% of them seen just once. What was sequenced was PBMCs or T cells enriched from blood (not recorded which). The source of these receptors is a woman between 45 and 60 years old who had recovered from COVID-19.

The chain uses TRBV5-1 and TRBJ2-6, with 7 bases identical to TRBD1. Per the germline V gene, CDR1 is SGHRS and CDR2 is YFSETQ. The V gene end was trimmed by 2 bases and the J gene end by 3 bases; junction bases not matched to a gene: 5. This CDR3 has 16 amino acids. Here the CDR3 reads CASSLQQGYGANVLTF. DNA of the CDR3: TGCGCCAGCAGCTTACAACAGGGGTATGGGGCCAACGTCCTGACTTTC.

In nucleotides, the CDR3 is TGTGCCAGCAGCGTAGCCTACAGGGGAGGCGAGCAGTTCTTC. Its protein is CASSVAYRGGEQFF. The V call is TRBV9, the J call TRBJ2-1; D may be TRBD1 (7 bases). The V and J ends lost 0 bases and 10 bases respectively, with 14 bases between them. The CDR3 spans 14 residues. CDR1 and CDR2 (germline): SGDLS, YYNGEE.

The CDR3 loop is CATSRDLLAGGLSTDTQYF. In DNA, the CDR3 is TGTGCCACCAGCAGAGATTTACTAGCGGGAGGGCTGAGCACAGATACGCAGTATTTT. This chain uses TRBV15 with TRBJ2-3; 13 nucleotides line up with TRBD2. The CDR3 has 19 residues. CDR1 and CDR2 (germline): LNHNV, YYDKDF (reference sequence). Trimming took 0 bases from V and 0 from J; bases not matched to a gene: 6.

The gene calls are TRBV29-1 and TRBJ1-1; 8 bases align to TRBD1. CDR1 and CDR2 from the germline V gene are SQVTM and ANQGSEA. This CDR3 region has 13 residues. Trimming removed 7 bases from V and 3 bases from J; junction bases left unmatched: 7. In DNA form, the CDR3 reads TGCAGCGGCGTACAGGGGGAGTACACTGAAGCTTTCTTT. It codes for CSGVQGEYTEAFF.

This clone was seen just once. The chain couples TRBV19 to TRBJ1-5, with D uncertain. Germline values: CDR1 LNHDA, CDR2 SQIVND (reference sequence). The V end lost 2 bases, the J end lost 4 bases, and 3 bases lay between the germline ends. The CDR3 contains 12 residues. The chain's CDR3 is CASSIPNQPQHF. The CDR3 DNA is TGTGCCAGTAGTATACCGAATCAGCCCCAGCATTTT.

The chain joins TRBV5-6 to TRBJ1-3, with D perhaps matching TRBD1 (6 bases). V lost 0 bases to trimming and J lost 2 bases, with 12 bases between them. This CDR3 contains 16 residues. Looked up from germline, CDR1 is SGHDT and CDR2 is YYEEEE. The CDR3 loop is CASSLGARGAGNTIYF. The CDR3 nucleotides are TGTGCCAGCAGCTTGGGGGCCAGGGGCGCTGGAAACACCATATATTTT. Full variable domain (missing parts from reference TRBV5-6 and TRBJ1-3): DAGVTQSPTHLIKTRGQQVTLRCSPKSGHDTVSWYQQALGQGPQFIFQYYEEEERQRGNFPDRFSGHQFPNYSSELNVNALLLGDSALYLCASSLGARGAGNTIYFGEGSWLTVV.

The V call is TRBV6-5, the J call TRBJ1-2, with D maybe TRBD1 (6 bases). The CDR3 is 14 amino acids. Germline CDR1 is MNHEY and CDR2 is SVGAGI. Between the trimmed V and J ends, which lost 6 bases and 6 bases, there was a span of 17 bases. CDR3 nucleotide sequence: TGTGCCAGCAGCCGAACCGGGACACAGGATGGCTACACCTTC. Its translation: CASSRTGTQDGYTF.

J is TRBJ2-1 and V is TRBV14; 10 bases map to TRBD2. J gave up 2 bases and V 4 bases, and 8 bases lay outside the gene matches. The CDR3 contains 17 residues. The V gene's germline CDR1 is SGHDN and CDR2 FVKESK. The CDR3 sequence is CASSLLAGGMTYNEQFF. The CDR3 DNA follows: TGTGCCAGCAGCCTTTTAGCGGGAGGAATGACCTACAATGAGCAGTTCTTC.

The rearrangement uses TRBV19 and TRBJ1-2; 8 positions match TRBD1. The CDR3 consists of 16 residues. Losses at the gene ends were 3 bases for V and 0 bases for J; bases not matched to a gene: 6. Germline V gene data show CDR1 as LNHDA and CDR2 as SQIVND (reference sequence). The CDR3 bases are TGTGCCAGTAGTATTATACAGGGGGTATCTAACTATGGCTACACCTTC. Its translation is CASSIIQGVSNYGYTF.

The chain joins TRBV29-1 to TRBJ2-5; 9 bases align to TRBD2. V trimming: 4 bases; J trimming: 4 bases; junction bases outside the gene matches: 13. This CDR3 is 16 amino acids long. CDR1 and CDR2 from the germline V gene are SQVTM and ANQGSEA. As DNA, the CDR3 is TGCAGCGTTGGGGCTAGCGGGAACAAAGCGAGAGAGACCCAGTACTTC. Translating gives CSVGASGNKARETQYF.

The V gene is TRBV6-5, the J gene TRBJ1-1; 8 nucleotides line up with TRBD1. J gave up 1 base and V 7 bases, and 2 bases lay outside the gene matches. Germline CDR1 MNHEY, CDR2 SVGAGI. The CDR3 is 13 amino acids. In DNA form, the CDR3 reads TGTGCCAGCACCGGGACAGGGAACACTGAAGCTTTCTTT. Translating gives CASTGTGNTEAFF.

This clone was observed a single time. Written as DNA, the CDR3 is TGTGCCAGCAGCCCGATATCGACAGGGAACACTGAAGCTTTCTTT. It translates to CASSPISTGNTEAFF. The J gene is TRBJ1-1, the V gene TRBV9, with D possibly being TRBD1 (6 bases). Deletions cut 4 bases from V and 1 base from J, with 14 bases between. Germline assignment: CDR1 SGDLS and CDR2 YYNGEE. This CDR3 comprises 15 residues. The entire variable domain, with the rest obtained from reference TRBV9 and TRBJ1-1, is as follows: DSGVTQTPKHLITATGQRVTLRCSPRSGDLSVYWYQQSLDQGLQFLIQYYNGEERAKGNILERFSAQQFPDLHSELNLSSLELGDSALYFCASSPISTGNTEAFFGQGTRLTVV.

The chain carries TRBV5-4 and TRBJ1-1; 7 bases map to TRBD1. Germline CDR1 and CDR2: SGHNT and YYREEE (reference sequence). After removal of 3 bases from V and 0 bases from J, the junction contained 8 bases not matched to a gene. The CDR3 loop spans 16 amino acids. The CDR3 DNA is TGTGCCAGCAGCTACGGGACAGAGTCTTTGAACACTGAAGCTTTCTTT. It is translated as CASSYGTESLNTEAFF.

This clone is a singleton in its sample. V and J are TRBV3-1 (or the pseudogene TRBV3-2) and TRBJ2-2; D unclear. V dropped 1 base and J dropped 6 bases, with 6 bases sitting between them. The germline V gene encodes CDR1 LGHDT and CDR2 YNNKEL (reference sequence). This CDR3 is 13 amino acids long. The CDR3 bases are TGTGCCAGCAGCCAAGTGTATTCCGGGGAGCTGTTTTTT. Amino acids: CASSQVYSGELFF.

This rearrangement joins TRBV3-1 (or the pseudogene TRBV3-2) to TRBJ1-1; D might be TRBD1 (6 bases). The CDR3 spans 16 residues. Between the trimmed V and J ends, which lost 0 bases and 0 bases, there was a span of 11 bases. Germline V gene data show CDR1 as LGHDT and CDR2 as YNNKEL (reference sequence). In DNA, the CDR3 is TGTGCCAGCAGCCAAGATCCGGACAGCATGAACACTGAAGCTTTCTTT. Translation gives CASSQDPDSMNTEAFF.

This chain links TRBV2 with TRBJ1-5; D not resolved. The CDR3 length is 13 residues. V was pared by 5 bases and J by 5 bases, with 10 bases between. From germline, CDR1 is SNHLY and CDR2 FYNNEI. CDR3 DNA: TGTGCCAGCAGTATTTCCCGAGATCAGCCCCAGCATTTT. It translates to CASSISRDQPQHF.

V and J are TRBV2 and TRBJ2-1, with 13 bases matching TRBD2. V shed 7 bases and J 7 bases; nucleotides not matched to a gene: 1. CDR1 SNHLY and CDR2 FYNNEI come from the germline V gene. The CDR3 is made up of 13 amino acids. The CDR3 DNA is TGTGCCAGCACACTAGCGGGAGGGAATGAGCAGTTCTTC. Encoded protein: CASTLAGGNEQFF.

V usage is TRBV4-1 and J usage is TRBJ2-1; 10 bases fit TRBD2. There are 19 residues in the CDR3. Germline CDR1 and CDR2: MGHRA and YSYEKL. With V trimmed by 0 bases and J by 9 bases, 17 bases remained unmatched. CDR3 in DNA: TGCGCCAGCAGCCAAGAAGGGGACAGGACTAGCGGTCTCTTGGTTGAGCAGTTCTTC. This translates into CASSQEGDRTSGLLVEQFF.

The rearrangement joins TRBV3-1 (or the pseudogene TRBV3-2) to TRBJ2-7, with 9 bases that match TRBD2. Losses at the gene ends were 2 bases for V and 1 base for J; bases not matched to a gene: 12. CDR3 length equals 18 residues. CDR1 and CDR2 (germline): LGHDT, YNNKEL (reference sequence). CDR3 in amino acids: CASSQRGSASGTSYEQYF. DNA of the CDR3: TGTGCCAGCAGCCAACGGGGTTCCGCTAGCGGGACTTCCTACGAGCAGTACTTC.

The chain links TRBV9 to TRBJ2-2; maybe TRBD2 (5 bases). Trimming stripped 3 bases from V and 0 bases from J, with 15 bases between. The CDR3 is made up of 17 amino acids. The V gene's germline CDR1 is SGDLS and CDR2 YYNGEE. CDR3 nucleotide sequence: TGTGCCAGCAGCGGAAACGGGGAGAGCGCGAACACCGGGGAGCTGTTTTTT. The encoded protein is CASSGNGESANTGELFF.

The chain uses TRBV5-5 and TRBJ1-2; D might be TRBD1 (6 bases). The length of the CDR3 is 16 residues. V lost 4 bases to trimming and J lost 0 bases, with 16 bases between them. The germline gives CDR1 SGHKS, CDR2 YYEKEE (reference sequence). The CDR3, as DNA: TGTGCCAGCAGCCACGTCGCAGGGGTCTCTAACTATGGCTACACCTTC. It codes for CASSHVAGVSNYGYTF. Drawing the rest from reference TRBV5-5 and TRBJ1-2, the complete variable domain is DAGVTQSPTHLIKTRGQQVTLRCSPISGHKSVSWYQQVLGQGPQFIFQYYEKEERGRGNFPDRFSARQFPNYSSELNVNALLLGDSALYLCASSHVAGVSNYGYTFGSGTRLTVV.

The V gene is TRBV28, the J gene TRBJ1-5, with D tentatively TRBD1 (6 bases). CDR3 length equals 16 residues. The germline CDR1 and CDR2 sequences are MDHEN and SYDVKM. The V end lost 2 bases, the J end lost 0 bases, and 11 bases lay between the germline ends. Here the CDR3 reads CASSLGDTYSNQPQHF. The CDR3 bases are TGTGCCAGCAGTTTAGGGGACACATATAGCAATCAGCCCCAGCATTTT.

The genes are TRBV3-1 (or the pseudogene TRBV3-2) and TRBJ1-2; D gene unclear. CDR1 LGHDT and CDR2 YNNKEL come from the germline V gene (reference sequence). Trimming left V 1 base short and J 5 bases short, with 5 bases between. CDR3 length equals 12 residues. Written as DNA, the CDR3 is TGTGCCAGCAGCCAAGCGGTATATGGCTACACCTTC. Its translation is CASSQAVYGYTF.

Details on this clone: Other nucleotide sequences from this sample produce the same CDR3. The chain is built from TRBV12-3 or TRBV12-4 and TRBJ2-7; 7 bases fit TRBD1. This CDR3 region has 12 residues. The trim removed 5 bases at V and 3 bases at J, leaving 1 base unmatched. CDR3 amino acids: CASSPGGYEQYF. DNA for the CDR3: TGTGCCAGCAGTCCAGGGGGCTACGAGCAGTACTTC.

The V and J genes are TRBV27 and TRBJ1-5; 10 nucleotides match TRBD1. Germline V gene sequence: CDR1 MNHEY, CDR2 SMNVEV (reference sequence). The CDR3 loop spans 16 amino acids. V shed 10 bases, J shed 2 bases, and the junction held 11 bases outside the gene matches. CDR3 nucleotide sequence: TGTGCCACCCTACCCTCCGGGACAGGGGGCAATCAGCCCCAGCATTTT. It is translated as CATLPSGTGGNQPQHF.